This TCR beta chain came from a study of blood T cell repertoires in COVID-19. Profiling relied on immunoSEQ multiplex PCR, and the TCRdb table lists in-frame clones only, not all of them. The sample comprises some 390,000 clones, about 87% of which are singletons, and about 2% rests with the top ten. This CDR3 has 15 amino acids. With V trimmed by 4 bases and J by 14 bases, 10 bases remained unmatched. Germline values: CDR1 LGHNA, CDR2 YNFKEQ. The source is a woman aged 55-75 years with COVID-19, enrolled during active disease. Sample: peripheral blood. This chain uses TRBV4-2 with TRBJ2-1; 14 bases align to TRBD2. The CDR3 DNA is TGTGCCAGCAGCCTCGGAGGAGCGACTAGCGGGGGGGAGTTCTTC. It encodes CASSLGGATSGGEFF.